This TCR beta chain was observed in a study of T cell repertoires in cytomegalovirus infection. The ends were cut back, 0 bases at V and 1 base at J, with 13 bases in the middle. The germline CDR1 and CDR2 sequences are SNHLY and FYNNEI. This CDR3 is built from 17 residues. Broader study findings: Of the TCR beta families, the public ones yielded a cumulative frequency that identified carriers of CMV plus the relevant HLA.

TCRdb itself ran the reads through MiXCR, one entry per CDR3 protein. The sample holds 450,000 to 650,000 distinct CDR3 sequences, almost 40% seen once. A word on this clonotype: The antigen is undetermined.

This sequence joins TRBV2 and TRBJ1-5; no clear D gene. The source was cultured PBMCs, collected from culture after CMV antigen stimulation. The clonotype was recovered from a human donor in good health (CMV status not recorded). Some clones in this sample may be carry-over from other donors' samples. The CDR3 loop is CASSEARLGTSNQPQHF. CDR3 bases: TGTGCCAGCAGTGAAGCGCGACTCGGTACGAGCAATCAGCCCCAGCATTTT.